Listed here is a single T cell receptor (beta chain). This sample is drawn from a study of cytotoxic CD8 clonotypes in ibrutinib-treated CLL. Study in general: The group held 11 relapsed/refractory and around 15 treatment-naive patients, with 17 IGHV unmutated.

This CDR3 region has 15 residues. CDR1 and CDR2 (germline): MDHEN, SYDVKM. V lost 6 bases, J lost 7 bases, and 12 bases stayed unmatched. Produced via immunoSEQ multiplex PCR; TCRdb's table is partial and in-frame only. Here the sample spans 100,000 to 150,000 clones, approximately 85% being singletons. The TCR sequence derives from a human donor with chronic lymphocytic leukemia. The chain links TRBV28 to TRBJ1-5; 7 nucleotides align to TRBD1. The sequenced sample was PBMCs, obtained after 24 months of ibrutinib treatment. The CDR3 nucleotides are TGTGCCAGCAGCCGACAGGGACCTTATGGCCAGCCCCAGCATTTT. Encoded protein: CASSRQGPYGQPQHF.